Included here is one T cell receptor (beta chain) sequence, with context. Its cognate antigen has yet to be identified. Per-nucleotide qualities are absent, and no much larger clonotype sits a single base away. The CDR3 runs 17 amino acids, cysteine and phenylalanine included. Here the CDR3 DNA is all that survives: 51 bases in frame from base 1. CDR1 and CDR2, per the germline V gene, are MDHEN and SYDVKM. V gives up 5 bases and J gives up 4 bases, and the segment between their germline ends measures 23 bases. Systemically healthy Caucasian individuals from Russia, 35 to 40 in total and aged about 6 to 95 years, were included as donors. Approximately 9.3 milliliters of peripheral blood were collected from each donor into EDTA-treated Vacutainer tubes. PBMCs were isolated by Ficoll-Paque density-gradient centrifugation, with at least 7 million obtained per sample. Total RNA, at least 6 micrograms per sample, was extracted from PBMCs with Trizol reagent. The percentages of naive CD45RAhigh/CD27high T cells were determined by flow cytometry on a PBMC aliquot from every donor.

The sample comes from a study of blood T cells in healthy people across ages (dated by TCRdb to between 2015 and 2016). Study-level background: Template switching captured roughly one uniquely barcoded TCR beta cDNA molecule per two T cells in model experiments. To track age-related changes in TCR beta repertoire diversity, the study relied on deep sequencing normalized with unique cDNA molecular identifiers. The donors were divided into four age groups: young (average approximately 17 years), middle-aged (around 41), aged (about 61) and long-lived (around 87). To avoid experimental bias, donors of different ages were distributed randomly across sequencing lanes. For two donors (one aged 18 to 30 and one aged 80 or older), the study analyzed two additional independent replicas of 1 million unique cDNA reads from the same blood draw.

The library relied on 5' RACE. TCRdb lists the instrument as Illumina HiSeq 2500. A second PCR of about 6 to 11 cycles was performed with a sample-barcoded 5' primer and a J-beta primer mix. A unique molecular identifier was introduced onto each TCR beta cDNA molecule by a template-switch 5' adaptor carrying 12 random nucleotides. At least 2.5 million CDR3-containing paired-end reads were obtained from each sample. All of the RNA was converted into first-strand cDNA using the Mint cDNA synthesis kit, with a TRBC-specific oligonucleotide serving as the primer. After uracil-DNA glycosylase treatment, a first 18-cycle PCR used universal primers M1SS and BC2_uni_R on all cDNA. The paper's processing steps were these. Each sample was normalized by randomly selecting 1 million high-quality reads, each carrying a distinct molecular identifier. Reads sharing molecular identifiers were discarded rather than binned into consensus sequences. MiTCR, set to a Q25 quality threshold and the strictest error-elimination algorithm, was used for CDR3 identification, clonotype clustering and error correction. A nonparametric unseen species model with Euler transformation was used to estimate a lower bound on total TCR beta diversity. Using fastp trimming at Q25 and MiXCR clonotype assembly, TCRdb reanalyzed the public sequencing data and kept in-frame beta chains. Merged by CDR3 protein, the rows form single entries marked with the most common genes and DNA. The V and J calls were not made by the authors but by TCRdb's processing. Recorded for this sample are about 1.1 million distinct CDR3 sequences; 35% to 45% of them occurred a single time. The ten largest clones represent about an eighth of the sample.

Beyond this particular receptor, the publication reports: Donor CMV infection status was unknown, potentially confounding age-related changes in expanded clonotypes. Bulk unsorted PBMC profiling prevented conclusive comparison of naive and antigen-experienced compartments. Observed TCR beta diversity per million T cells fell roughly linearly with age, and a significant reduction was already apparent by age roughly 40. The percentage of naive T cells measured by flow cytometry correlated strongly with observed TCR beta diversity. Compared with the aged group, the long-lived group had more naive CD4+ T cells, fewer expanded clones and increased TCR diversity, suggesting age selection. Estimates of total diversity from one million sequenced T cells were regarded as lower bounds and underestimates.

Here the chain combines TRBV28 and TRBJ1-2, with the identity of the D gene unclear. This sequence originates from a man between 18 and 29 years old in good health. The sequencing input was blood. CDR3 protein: CASSLFGRFVPAYGYTF. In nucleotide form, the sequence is TGTGCCAGCAGTCTATTTGGCAGGTTTGTCCCCGCCTATGGCTACACCTTC.